This T cell receptor (beta chain) is from a study of blood T cell repertoires in COVID-19. Study details: T cells, B-cell-depleted T cells, or PBMCs provided the cDNA or gDNA that served as material.

The method was immunoSEQ multiplex PCR; TCRdb's version includes in-frame clones alone and lacks a portion of them. Found here are hundreds of thousands of clones, roughly 86% of them singletons; the top ten hold approximately 1%. Participant ages covered about 18 to 100 years across 25 or so US areas. Each participant's cohort was designated according to participant-reported clinical history. Cohort 3 donors counted as recovered after two negative PCRs, clearance, or resolved symptoms. The CDR3 runs to 14 residues. Trimming took off 8 bases at V and 2 bases at J, with 13 bases between the two ends. Germline V gene lookup returns CDR1 KGHSH and CDR2 LQKENI.

Material for sequencing was PBMCs or T cells enriched from blood (not recorded which). The source of this sequence is a woman aged 25 to 45 who had recovered from COVID-19. The chain has TRBV18 and TRBJ1-3, with D perhaps matching TRBD1 (5 bases). DNA of the CDR3: TGTGCCAGCACAAGGGGTATAACTGGAAACACCATATATTTT. Amino acids: CASTRGITGNTIYF.